This T cell receptor (beta chain) was sequenced in a study of molecular identifiers for immune sequencing clone quantification. Study conclusions and caveats: Whereas naive cells kept under 1% of molecules in clones above 20 RNA copies, such clones held over 99% in effectors.

With respect to this clonotype: What it binds is unknown.

Sorting defined naive CD8 T cells as CD8+CD4-CCR7+CD45RA+. TCRdb independently ran MiXCR on the PCR reads; one entry per CDR3 protein. The profile shows 550,000 to 750,000 distinct CDR3 sequences, just under 20% of them singletons. This TCR derives from a human donor in good health. Some libraries in this study had Jurkat cell RNA spiked in. Sequenced input: naive CD8+ T cells from blood, with Jurkat cell RNA spiked in. Subset defined: FACS-sorted CD8+CD4-CCR7+CD45RA+ naive T cells.

CDR3 loop: CASSKRAGLNTEAFF. In nucleotides, the CDR3 is TGTGCCAGCAGCAAAAGGGCAGGGTTGAACACTGAAGCTTTCTTT. This sequence joins TRBV21-1 and TRBJ1-1; the tabulated D call, TRBD1, remains unverified against the DNA. TRBV21-1 is annotated as a pseudogene. The CDR3 has 15 residues.